There are a few counts of the clone carrying this TCR beta chain. Its antigen is still unknown. This entry comes from a study of T cell repertoires in cytomegalovirus infection. Across the study: Used in the study were CMV epitopes, some recently identified and HLA-C-restricted, others well-studied and HLA-B-restricted. Public TCR beta signatures were indicative of both CMV infection and a matching HLA type.

The study's findings and limits: Ex vivo responses were dominated by HLA-C-restricted CMV-specific TCR beta clonotypes.

One entry per CDR3 protein, called by TCRdb with MiXCR from the reads. The data hold some 590,000 distinct CDR3 sequences, with under 45% observed a single time. This CDR3 contains 18 residues. The V gene's germline CDR1 is LNHDA and CDR2 SQIVND (reference sequence). The ends lost 5 bases at V and 3 bases at J; junction bases unmatched: 17. The chain couples TRBV19 to TRBJ2-7, with 9 positions matching TRBD1. The material sequenced was cultured PBMCs, taken from culture after CMV antigen stimulation. This clonotype was obtained from a human donor in good health (CMV status not recorded). Some clones in this sample may be carry-over from other donors' samples. The CDR3 loop is CASSLRTQQGAYYYEQYF. As DNA, the CDR3 is TGTGCCAGTAGTCTCAGAACTCAACAGGGGGCGTATTACTACGAGCAGTACTTC.